Below are 14 T cell receptor beta chains sequenced from a single sample in a study of regulatory T cells in long-lasting Graves disease. In building TCR beta libraries, iRepertoire HTBI primers were used together with Arm-PCR of CDR3 regions. One entry per CDR3 protein, called by TCRdb with MiXCR from the multiplex PCR reads. Of 350,000 to 450,000 distinct CDR3 sequences listed, around 11% are singletons. Noted time point: newly diagnosed GD, antithyroid drugs for less than 3 months. PBMC RNA was the source of the TCR library. This same sample was also part of a study on T cells in Graves' hyperthyroidism and ophthalmopathy.

The input for sequencing was peripheral blood mononuclear cells (PBMCs), taken at new diagnosis, from a patient treated with antithyroid drugs. Receptors originate from a woman aged 18 to 35 with Graves disease.

This clonotype appeared many times. In DNA, the CDR3 is TGCAGCGTTGGAGGCTCAGGTGGCACAGATACGCAGTATTTT. Its protein product is CSVGGSGGTDTQYF. The rearrangement uses TRBV29-1 and TRBJ2-3; D is ambiguous. V was shortened by 4 bases and J by 1 base, with 12 bases between the two germline ends. The CDR3 is 14 amino acids. Germline values: CDR1 SQVTM, CDR2 ANQGSEA.

This clonotype has a count of ten or more. CDR3 sequence: CASSFAAGLNEKLFF. The CDR3, as DNA: TGTGCCAGCAGTTTTGCGGCAGGGTTAAATGAAAAACTGTTTTTT. This chain uses TRBV12-3 or TRBV12-4 with TRBJ1-4; D might be TRBD1 (5 bases). The CDR3 spans 15 residues. With 3 bases removed from V and 5 bases from J, the gap between germline ends came to 13 bases.

This clonotype was seen at least ten times. V usage is TRBV10-3 and J usage is TRBJ1-5, with D possibly matching TRBD1 (5 bases). Germline V lookup: CDR1 ENHRY, CDR2 SYGVKD. The CDR3 spans 19 residues. V dropped 5 bases and J dropped 0 bases, with 23 bases sitting between them. The CDR3 DNA sequence: TGTGCCATCAGTCCGGGGGTTTTTCAGGTCCGGAATAGCAATCAGCCCCAGCATTTT. Translated: CAISPGVFQVRNSNQPQHF.

This clonotype was counted ten times or more. V is TRBV29-1 and J is TRBJ2-2, with a tentative D call TRBD1 (5 bases). The CDR3 totals 14 residues. CDR1 and CDR2 (germline): SQVTM, ANQGSEA. V lost 6 bases, J lost 1 base, and 12 bases lay in between. CDR3 bases: TGCAGCGTCTGGGGCCACAAGAACACCGGGGAGCTGTTTTTT. This codes for CSVWGHKNTGELFF.

The table lists this clonotype with a few counts. One base away lies a much larger clone, so this may be a sequencing read error. The chain has TRBV3-1 and TRBJ1-6; the D gene is possibly TRBD1 (6 bases). Germline values: CDR1 LGHDT, CDR2 YNNKEL (reference sequence). Deletions cut 8 bases from V and 3 bases from J, with 17 bases between. This CDR3 is 16 amino acids long. The CDR3 protein is CASGPRTVYYNSPLHF. Written as DNA, the CDR3 is TGTGCCAGCGGCCCCCGGACAGTCTACTATAATTCACCCCTCCACTTT.

This clonotype was recorded at least ten times. V usage is TRBV12-3 or TRBV12-4 and J usage is TRBJ1-1; D is undetermined. Trimming pared 5 bases from V and 8 bases from J, leaving 9 bases between. This CDR3 contains 11 residues. The chain's CDR3 is CASSTLLEAFF. CDR3 nucleotide sequence: TGTGCCAGCAGTACACTATTAGAAGCTTTCTTT.

V gene TRBV10-3 combines with J gene TRBJ1-2, with D unclear. Trimming removed 8 bases from V and 8 bases from J, with 12 bases in between. The CDR3 totals 11 residues. The germline V gene encodes CDR1 ENHRY and CDR2 SYGVKD. In DNA form, the CDR3 reads TGTGCCATCTCGGGAACCGGAGGCTACACCTTC. The encoded protein is CAISGTGGYTF.

The chain combines TRBV28 with TRBJ2-5, with D perhaps matching TRBD1 (7 bases). CDR1 and CDR2 (germline): MDHEN, SYDVKM. CDR3 size: 15 residues. The V end was cut by 6 bases, the J end by 1 base, with 15 bases between. Here the CDR3 DNA reads TGTGCCAGCAGCCTCGGGCAGGGGGGCCAAGAGACCCAGTACTTC. It yields the protein CASSLGQGGQETQYF.

This clonotype was counted at least ten times. The rearrangement links TRBV12-3 or TRBV12-4 to TRBJ2-1; no definite D call. CDR3 length equals 10 residues. V shed 6 bases and J shed 8 bases, with 5 bases lying between them. CDR3 sequence: CASSGHEQFF. CDR3 DNA: TGTGCCAGCAGCGGGCATGAGCAGTTCTTC.

This clonotype has a handful of counts. One junction end disagrees with the germline gene, perhaps due to a read error. The chain links TRBV24-1 to TRBJ2-2, with 7 bases fitting TRBD2. Germline CDR1 and CDR2: KGHDR and SFDVKD. There are 17 residues in the CDR3. CDR3 DNA: TGTGCCACCAGTGATTCCTCGCAGCGGGATGGGACCGGGGAGCTGTTTTTC. This gives the protein CATSDSSQRDGTGELFF.

This clonotype has a count of ten or more. The V and J genes are TRBV12-3 or TRBV12-4 and TRBJ1-2; TRBD1 matches at 7 bases. This CDR3 contains 12 residues. J lost 8 bases, V lost 3 bases, and 3 bases had no gene match. CDR3 DNA sequence: TGTGCCAGCAGTTTCGCAGGGGGAGGCTACACCTTC. This gives the protein CASSFAGGGYTF.

This clonotype came up many times. V usage is TRBV3-1 and J usage is TRBJ2-3; the D is unclear. CDR1 is LGHDT and CDR2 is YNNKEL in the germline V gene (reference sequence). The CDR3 has 13 amino acids. V was cut by 2 bases and J by 6 bases, with 9 bases left in between. CDR3 coding DNA: TGTGCCAGCAGCCAATCTCTCCGGGATACGCAGTATTTT. The encoded protein is CASSQSLRDTQYF.

CDR3 amino acids: CASSPERYYNEQFF. As DNA, the CDR3 is TGTGCCAGCAGTCCCGAAAGATATTACAATGAGCAGTTCTTC. The chain links TRBV2 to TRBJ2-1; D gene unclear. This CDR3 comprises 14 residues. Per the germline V gene, CDR1 is SNHLY and CDR2 is FYNNEI. V lost 5 bases and J 4 bases, leaving 12 bases between the germline ends.

The sample holds many counts of this clonotype. The chain employs TRBV6-5 and TRBJ1-5; 9 nucleotides align to TRBD1. CDR3 length: 16 amino acids. Trimming cost V 2 bases and J 4 bases; bases outside gene matches: 6. From germline, CDR1 is MNHEY and CDR2 SVGAGI. The CDR3 nucleotides read TGTGCCAGCAGTTACACAGGGGGCGGATTGAATCAGCCCCAGCATTTT. Translated: CASSYTGGGLNQPQHF.